Described below is a single T cell receptor beta chain sequence and its context. The sample belongs to a study of blood T cell repertoires in COVID-19. Study members were between roughly 18 and 89 years old and lived in approximately 25 US regions. Grouping used clinical history reported by participants in a survey and questionnaire. Recovered Cohort 3 donors showed two negative PCRs, clearance, or symptom resolution. TCRdb keeps only in-frame clones here, not all; method: immunoSEQ multiplex PCR. The sample consists of about 480,000 clones, around 89% of them appearing once. With V trimmed by 3 bases and J by 4 bases, 9 bases remained unmatched. The CDR3 consists of 16 residues. Germline values: CDR1 SGDLS, CDR2 YYNGEE.

Sequenced: PBMCs or T cells enriched from blood (not recorded which). The receptor's source is a woman aged 40 to 50 who had recovered from COVID-19. This sequence joins TRBV9 and TRBJ2-7; 11 positions match TRBD2. CDR3 bases: TGTGCCAGCAGCGGAGCTACTAGCGGGAGTCTGTACGAGCAGTACTTC. Its protein product is CASSGATSGSLYEQYF.